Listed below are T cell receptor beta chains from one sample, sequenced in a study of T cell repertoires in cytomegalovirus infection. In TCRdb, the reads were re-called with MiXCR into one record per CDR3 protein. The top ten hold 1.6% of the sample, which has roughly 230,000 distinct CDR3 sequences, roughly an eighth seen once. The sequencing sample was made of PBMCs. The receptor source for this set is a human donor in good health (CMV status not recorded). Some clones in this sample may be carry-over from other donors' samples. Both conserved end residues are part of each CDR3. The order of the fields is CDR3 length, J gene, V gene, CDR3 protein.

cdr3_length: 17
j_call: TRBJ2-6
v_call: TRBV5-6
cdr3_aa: CASSLEVSVDGANVLTF

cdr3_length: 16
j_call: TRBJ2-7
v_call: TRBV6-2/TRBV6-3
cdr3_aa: CASSRGQGSSSYEQYF

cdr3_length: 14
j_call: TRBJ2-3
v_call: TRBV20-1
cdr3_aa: CSARDAGASATQYF

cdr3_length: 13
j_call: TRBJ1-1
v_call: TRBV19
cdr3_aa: CASSENRGGRAFF

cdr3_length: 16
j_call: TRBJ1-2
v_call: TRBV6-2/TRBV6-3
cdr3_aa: CASRARTGLRGYGYTF

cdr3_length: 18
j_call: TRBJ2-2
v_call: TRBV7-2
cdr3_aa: CASSLGPGLAENTGELFF

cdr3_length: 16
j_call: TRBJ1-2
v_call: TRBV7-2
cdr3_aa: CASSFSQGSKNYGYTF

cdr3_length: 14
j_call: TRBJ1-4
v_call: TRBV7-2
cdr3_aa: CASSLMATNEKLFF

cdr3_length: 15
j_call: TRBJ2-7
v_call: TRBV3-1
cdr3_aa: CASSQMHRVTYEQYF

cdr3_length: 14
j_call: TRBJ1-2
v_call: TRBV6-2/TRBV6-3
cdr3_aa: CASSYSGQGMSYTF

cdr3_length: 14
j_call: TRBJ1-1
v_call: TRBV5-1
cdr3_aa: CASSSGQENTEAFF

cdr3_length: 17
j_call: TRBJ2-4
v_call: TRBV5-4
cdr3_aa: CASSLGVGGPAKNIQYF

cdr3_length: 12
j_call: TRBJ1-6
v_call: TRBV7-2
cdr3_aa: CASSAPLVPLHF

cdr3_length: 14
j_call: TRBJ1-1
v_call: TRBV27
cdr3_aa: CASSLSRLGTEAFF

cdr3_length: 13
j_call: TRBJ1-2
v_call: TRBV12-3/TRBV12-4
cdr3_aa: CASTGSPGYGYTF

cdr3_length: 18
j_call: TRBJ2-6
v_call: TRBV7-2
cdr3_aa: CASSLASGGVSGANVLTF

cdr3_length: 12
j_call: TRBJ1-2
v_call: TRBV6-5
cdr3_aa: CASRAGLYGYTF